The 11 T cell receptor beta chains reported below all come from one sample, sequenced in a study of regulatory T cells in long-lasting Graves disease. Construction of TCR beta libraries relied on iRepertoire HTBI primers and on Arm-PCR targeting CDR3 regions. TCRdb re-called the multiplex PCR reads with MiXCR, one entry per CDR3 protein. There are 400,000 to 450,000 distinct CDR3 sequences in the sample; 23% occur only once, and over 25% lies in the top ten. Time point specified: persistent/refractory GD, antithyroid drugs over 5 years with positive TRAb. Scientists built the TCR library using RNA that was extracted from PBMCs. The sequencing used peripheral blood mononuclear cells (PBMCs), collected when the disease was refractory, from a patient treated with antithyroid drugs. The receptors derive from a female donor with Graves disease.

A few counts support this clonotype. The CDR3 coding sequence is TGTGCCAGCAGCTTGGGTGACGGTGGGGGGGAGACCCAGTACTTC. This encodes CASSLGDGGGETQYF. The chain uses TRBV7-2 and TRBJ2-5; tentative D call: TRBD2 (6 bases). Germline CDR1 reads SGHTA; CDR2 reads FQGNSA. V lost 3 bases and J lost 5, with 16 bases in between. The CDR3 loop spans 15 amino acids.

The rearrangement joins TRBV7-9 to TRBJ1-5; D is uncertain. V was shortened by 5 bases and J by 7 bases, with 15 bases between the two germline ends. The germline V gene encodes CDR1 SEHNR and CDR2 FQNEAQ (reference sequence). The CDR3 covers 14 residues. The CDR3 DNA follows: TGTGCCAGCAGCGCAACGGGCGCTGTGCAGCCCCAGCATTTT. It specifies CASSATGAVQPQHF.

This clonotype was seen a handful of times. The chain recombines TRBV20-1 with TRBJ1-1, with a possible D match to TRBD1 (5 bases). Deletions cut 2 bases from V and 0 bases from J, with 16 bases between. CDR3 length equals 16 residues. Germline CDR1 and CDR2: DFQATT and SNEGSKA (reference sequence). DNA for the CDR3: TGCAGTGCTAGACAGGCAGGGATGAACCTGAACACTGAAGCTTTCTTT. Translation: CSARQAGMNLNTEAFF.

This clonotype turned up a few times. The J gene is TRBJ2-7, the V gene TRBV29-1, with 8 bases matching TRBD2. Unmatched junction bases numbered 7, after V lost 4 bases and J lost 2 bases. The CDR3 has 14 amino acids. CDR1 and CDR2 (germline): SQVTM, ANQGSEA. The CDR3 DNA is TGCAGCGTTGTGGGCGGGAGGCCCACCTACGAGCAGTACTTC. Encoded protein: CSVVGGRPTYEQYF.

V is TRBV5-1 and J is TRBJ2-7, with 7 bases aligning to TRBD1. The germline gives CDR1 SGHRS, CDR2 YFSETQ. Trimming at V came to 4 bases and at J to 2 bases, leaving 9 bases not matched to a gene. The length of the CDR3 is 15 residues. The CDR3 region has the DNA TGCGCCAGCAGCAGGCGACAGGGTTCGGCCTACGAGCAGTACTTC. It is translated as CASSRRQGSAYEQYF.

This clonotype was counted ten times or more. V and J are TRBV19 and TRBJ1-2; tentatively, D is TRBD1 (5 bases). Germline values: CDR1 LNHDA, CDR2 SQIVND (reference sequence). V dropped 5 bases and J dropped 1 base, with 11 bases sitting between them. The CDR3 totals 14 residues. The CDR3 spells CASSGRDGNYGYTF. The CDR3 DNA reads TGTGCCAGTAGTGGCCGGGACGGTAACTATGGCTACACCTTC. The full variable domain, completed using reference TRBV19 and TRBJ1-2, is DGGITQSPKYLFRKEGQNVTLSCEQNLNHDAMYWYRQDPGQGLRLIYYSQIVNDFQKGDIAEGYSVSREKKESFPLTVTSAQKNPTAFYLCASSGRDGNYGYTFGSGTRLTVV.

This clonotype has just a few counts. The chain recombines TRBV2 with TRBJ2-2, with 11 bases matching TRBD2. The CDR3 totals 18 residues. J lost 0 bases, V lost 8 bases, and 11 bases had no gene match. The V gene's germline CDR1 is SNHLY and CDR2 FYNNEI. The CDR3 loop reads CASVGRTSGLPNTGELFF. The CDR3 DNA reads TGTGCCAGCGTGGGGAGGACTAGCGGGCTTCCGAACACCGGGGAGCTGTTTTTT.

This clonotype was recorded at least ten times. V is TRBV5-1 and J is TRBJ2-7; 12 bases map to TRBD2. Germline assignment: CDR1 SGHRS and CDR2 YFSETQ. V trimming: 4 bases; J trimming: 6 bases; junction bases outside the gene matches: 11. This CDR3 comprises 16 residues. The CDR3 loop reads CASSRSGLAGPSEQYF. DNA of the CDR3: TGCGCCAGCAGCCGGTCCGGACTAGCGGGACCCTCCGAGCAGTACTTC.

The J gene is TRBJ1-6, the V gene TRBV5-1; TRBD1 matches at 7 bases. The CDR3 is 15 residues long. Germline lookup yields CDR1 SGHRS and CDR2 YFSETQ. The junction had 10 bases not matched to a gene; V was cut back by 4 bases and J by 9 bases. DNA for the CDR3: TGCGCCAGCAGCCGGGACAGATCCACGGGTTCACCCCTCCACTTT. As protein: CASSRDRSTGSPLHF.

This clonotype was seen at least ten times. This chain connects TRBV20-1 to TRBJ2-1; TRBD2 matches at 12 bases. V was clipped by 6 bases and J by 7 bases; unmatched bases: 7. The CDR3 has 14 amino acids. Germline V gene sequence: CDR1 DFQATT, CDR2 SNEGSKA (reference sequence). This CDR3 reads CSAYSSGRENEQFF. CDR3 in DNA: TGCAGTGCCTACTCTAGCGGGAGGGAGAATGAGCAGTTCTTC.

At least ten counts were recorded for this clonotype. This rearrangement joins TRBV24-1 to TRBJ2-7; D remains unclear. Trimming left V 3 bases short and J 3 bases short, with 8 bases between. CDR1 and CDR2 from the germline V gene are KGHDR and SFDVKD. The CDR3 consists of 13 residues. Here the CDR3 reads CATSDTDGYEQYF. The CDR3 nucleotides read TGTGCCACCAGTGATACCGACGGCTACGAGCAGTACTTC.